The clone carrying this TCR beta chain was found once. Germline trimming cut 1 base from V and 5 bases from J; bases unmatched to any gene: 10. This CDR3 is built from 15 residues. In germline, CDR1 is DFQATT, CDR2 SNEGSKA (reference sequence). Investigators prepared the TCR beta libraries by applying iRepertoire HTBI primers and Arm-PCR of CDR3 regions. Each CDR3 protein gets one entry after TCRdb re-called the multiplex PCR reads with MiXCR. The sample has about 210,000 distinct CDR3 sequences, approximately 18% seen once. These data originate in a study of regulatory T cells in long-lasting Graves disease. Time point indicated: newly diagnosed GD, antithyroid drugs for less than 3 months. PBMC RNA was the source of the TCR library. The authors drew about 9 milliliters of peripheral blood into EDTA tubes. The same specimen was also included in a second study, on T cells in Graves' hyperthyroidism and ophthalmopathy. From that report: Each patient was aged 18 to 65 and had newly diagnosed hyperthyroidism of under 2 months' duration. The study left out patients who had uncontrolled infection, other autoimmune disease, pregnancy or lactation.

This receptor was identified in a woman in her twenties or thirties with Graves disease. The sequencing used peripheral blood mononuclear cells (PBMCs), collected at new diagnosis, from a patient treated with antithyroid drugs. The chain joins TRBV20-1 to TRBJ2-7, with 8 positions matching TRBD2. In nucleotides, the CDR3 is TGCAGTGCTAGAGTCCCGGGGGGGGGCCCCCACGAGCAGTACTTC. Translated, it gives CSARVPGGGPHEQYF.